This entry lists 21 T cell receptor beta chains sequenced from one sample in a study of vaccination and CD4 T cells after COVID-19. CD4+ T cells that had been cultured provided DNA sequenced with the Oncomine TCR Beta short-read assay. MiXCR, run by TCRdb on the PCR reads, gives a single entry per CDR3 protein. The data hold more than 9,500 distinct CDR3 sequences, with roughly three quarters observed a single time. These receptors have no known antigen. Described treatment: roughly 10-day PBMC culture with coronavirus spike peptide pools or control peptides (ViraFEST assay). Specimen: CD4+ T cells from blood, cultured in vitro. These receptors all come from a human donor who had recovered from COVID-19.

The gene calls are TRBV20-1 and TRBJ2-3, with TRBD2 matching 13 bases. Germline loops: CDR1 DFQATT, CDR2 SNEGSKA (reference sequence). The CDR3 covers 15 residues. Trimming at V came to 5 bases and at J to 5 bases, leaving 7 bases not matched to a gene. The CDR3 DNA follows: TGCAGTGCTCCGACTAGCGGGGGGCGGGGAGATACGCAGTATTTT. Translating it yields CSAPTSGGRGDTQYF.

The chain combines TRBV19 with TRBJ2-7; D unclear. Trimming removed 4 bases from V and 2 bases from J, with 15 bases in between. This CDR3 region has 15 residues. Germline loops: CDR1 LNHDA, CDR2 SQIVND (reference sequence). The CDR3 region is CASSTMASAPYEQYF. DNA for the CDR3: TGTGCCAGTAGTACTATGGCTTCGGCGCCCTACGAGCAGTACTTC.

This clonotype was seen a single time. V is TRBV6-4 and J is TRBJ1-2; a possible D gene is TRBD1 (6 bases). This CDR3 region has 14 residues. Germline-derived CDR1 and CDR2 are MRHNA and SNTAGT. V lost 7 bases to trimming and J lost 4 bases, with 16 bases between them. CDR3 in amino acids: CASTPGAVAYGYTF. CDR3 sequence (DNA): TGTGCCAGCACCCCAGGGGCGGTCGCCTATGGCTACACCTTC.

This clonotype was found once. The CDR3 DNA reads TGCAGTGCTTGGGACAGGGGAGGCACTGAAGCTTTCTTT. Its translation is CSAWDRGGTEAFF. The genes are TRBV20-1 and TRBJ1-1, with 10 bases that match TRBD1. V shed 5 bases, J shed 4 bases, and the junction held 4 bases outside the gene matches. Germline CDR1 and CDR2: DFQATT and SNEGSKA (reference sequence). The CDR3 totals 13 residues.

V usage is TRBV24-1 and J usage is TRBJ1-3; the D is unclear. The V and J ends lost 2 bases and 0 bases respectively, with 7 bases between them. CDR3 size: 15 residues. Per germline, CDR1 KGHDR and CDR2 SFDVKD. The CDR3 spells CATSDSGSSGNTIYF. The CDR3 DNA reads as TGTGCCACCAGTGATTCGGGGAGCTCTGGAAACACCATATATTTT.

The chain uses TRBV10-3 and TRBJ2-2, with 14 bases aligning to TRBD2. The germline V gene has CDR1 ENHRY and CDR2 SYGVKD. The J segment lost 4 bases and the V segment lost 10 bases, leaving 5 bases of the junction unmatched. The CDR3 loop spans 15 amino acids. The DNA of the CDR3 is TGTGCCACGCAGACTAGCGGGGGGGCCACCGGGGAGCTGTTTTTT. This translates into CATQTSGGATGELFF.

V gene TRBV20-1 combines with J gene TRBJ2-7; no definite D call. CDR3 length: 11 residues. The V gene lost 5 bases and the J gene lost 1 base, with 6 bases spanning the gap. Germline loops: CDR1 DFQATT, CDR2 SNEGSKA (reference sequence). CDR3 sequence (DNA): TGCAGTGCTCAGAAGTCCTACGAGCAGTACTTC. Its protein product is CSAQKSYEQYF.

This clonotype was seen just once. At one of its ends the junction is not consistent with the germline gene, which may arise from a read error. The chain recombines TRBV4-3 with TRBJ2-2; D perhaps matches TRBD2 (6 bases). CDR1 LGHNA and CDR2 YSLEER come from the germline V gene. CDR3 length: 15 residues. The CDR3 spells CASSQDSGFTGELFF. CDR3 in DNA: TGCGCCAGCAGTCAAGACAGCGGGTTCACCGGGGAGCTGTTTTTT.

The rearrangement links TRBV11-2 to TRBJ1-1; D ambiguous. CDR3 length equals 14 residues. Per germline, CDR1 SGHAT and CDR2 FQNNGV. V lost 4 bases and J 4 bases, leaving 13 bases between the germline ends. The CDR3 loop is CASSSKNWGTEAFF. CDR3 bases: TGTGCCAGCAGCTCCAAAAACTGGGGCACTGAAGCTTTCTTT.

This clonotype was seen a single time. The rearrangement joins TRBV3-1 to TRBJ2-3, with 10 bases identical to TRBD2. The CDR3 has 17 amino acids. Germline values: CDR1 LGHDT, CDR2 YNNKEL (reference sequence). Germline trimming cut 4 bases from V and 5 bases from J; bases unmatched to any gene: 12. The CDR3 region is CASSRGSGGPPVDTQYF. In nucleotides, the CDR3 is TGTGCCAGCAGCCGAGGTAGCGGGGGGCCCCCAGTAGATACGCAGTATTTT.

Judged by abundance, this clonotype is medium-sized. This chain joins TRBV6-2 or TRBV6-3 and TRBJ2-2, with 9 bases that match TRBD1. This CDR3 comprises 16 residues. Germline CDR1 reads MNHEY; CDR2 reads SVGEGT. V lost 6 bases, J lost 3 bases, and 8 bases stayed unmatched. The CDR3 DNA is TGTGCCAGCAGGTCAACAGGGGGCGCCTACACCGGGGAGCTGTTTTTT. Translated: CASRSTGGAYTGELFF.

As to this clonotype: A much larger clone lies one base from this, so it may be a read error. V and J are TRBV20-1 and TRBJ1-6; D unclear. CDR1 and CDR2 (germline): DFQATT, SNEGSKA (reference sequence). This CDR3 region has 16 residues. Here the CDR3 reads CGARVESRAPNSPLHF. In nucleotides, the CDR3 is TGCGGTGCTAGAGTCGAGAGCCGGGCTCCTAATTCACCCCTCCACTTT.

The rearrangement links TRBV11-2 to TRBJ2-3; 12 bases line up with TRBD2. Germline V gene lookup returns CDR1 SGHAT and CDR2 FQNNGV. This CDR3 region has 17 residues. V was clipped by 1 base and J by 8 bases; unmatched bases: 10. In DNA, the CDR3 is TGTGCCAGCAGCTTAGGGGGAGGACTAGCGGGGAGAGGTACGCAGTATTTT. Amino acids: CASSLGGGLAGRGTQYF.

This clonotype was seen only once. The chain employs TRBV11-2 and TRBJ2-3; D is uncertain. CDR1 and CDR2 from the germline V gene are SGHAT and FQNNGV. The CDR3 has 15 residues. Trimming took 5 bases from V and 0 from J, leaving 12 bases between them. The DNA of the CDR3 is TGTGCCAGCAGCCACCGAGGAAGGAGCACAGATACGCAGTATTTT. Its protein product is CASSHRGRSTDTQYF.

This clonotype occurred a few times. CDR3 sequence (DNA): TGTGCCAGCAGTGAATCTGTTGCCTACACCTTC. Translation gives CASSESVAYTF. This chain connects TRBV2 to TRBJ1-2; D not certain. The CDR3 has 11 residues. Trimming took 2 bases from V and 10 from J, leaving 8 bases between them. CDR1 is SNHLY, CDR2 FYNNEI, per germline. Based on the CDR3 plus reference TRBV2 and TRBJ1-2, the full variable domain is EPEVTQTPSHQVTQMGQEVILRCVPISNHLYFYWYRQILGQKVEFLVSFYNNEISEKSEIFDDQFSVERPDGSNFTLKIRSTKLEDSAMYFCASSESVAYTFGSGTRLTVV.

This clonotype appeared a few times. The genes are TRBV19 and TRBJ2-5; TRBD1 might be the D (6 bases). The CDR3 loop spans 12 amino acids. Germline lookup yields CDR1 LNHDA and CDR2 SQIVND (reference sequence). V lost 7 bases to trimming and J lost 7 bases, with 13 bases between them. The CDR3 bases are TGTGCCAGTAACCACAGGGCGGGGACCCAGTACTTC. It specifies CASNHRAGTQYF.

The chain employs TRBV6-5 and TRBJ1-6; perhaps TRBD1 as D (6 bases). The CDR3 totals 18 residues. CDR1 and CDR2 from the germline V gene are MNHEY and SVGAGI. V lost 2 bases and J 10 bases, leaving 24 bases between the germline ends. The DNA of the CDR3 is TGTGCCAGCAGTTACGGGAAACCCGGGACAAACCCACCCTCACCCCTCCACTTT. Residues: CASSYGKPGTNPPSPLHF.

This clonotype was seen only once. DNA for the CDR3: TGCAGTGCCTTAGGGCTAGCGGGAGTAGGGACAGATACGCAGTATTTT. Translated, it gives CSALGLAGVGTDTQYF. The chain has TRBV20-1 and TRBJ2-3; 10 bases fit TRBD2. The CDR3 runs to 16 residues. The germline V gene has CDR1 DFQATT and CDR2 SNEGSKA (reference sequence). Trimming cost V 6 bases and J 3 bases; bases outside gene matches: 12.

This clonotype occurred once. The rearrangement joins TRBV6-1 to TRBJ2-4; no firm D call. The CDR3 spans 16 residues. V was clipped by 3 bases and J by 0 bases, with 12 bases between them. Germline loops: CDR1 MNHNS, CDR2 SASEGT. The DNA for the CDR3 is TGTGCCAGCAGTGAGGAAGGTGGTATAGCCAAAAACATTCAGTACTTC. This sequence encodes CASSEEGGIAKNIQYF.

The chain combines TRBV5-1 with TRBJ1-2, with D unresolved. The CDR3 extends over 13 amino acids. The V gene's germline CDR1 is SGHRS and CDR2 YFSETQ. Between the trimmed V and J ends, which lost 5 bases and 3 bases, there was a span of 11 bases. CDR3 nucleotides: TGCGCCAGCAGTCGGGGAGAGGACTATGGCTACACCTTC. It yields the protein CASSRGEDYGYTF.

The gene calls are TRBV19 and TRBJ1-2; possibly TRBD1 for D (5 bases). V was clipped by 5 bases and J by 2 bases, with 15 bases between them. Germline values: CDR1 LNHDA, CDR2 SQIVND (reference sequence). This CDR3 has 15 residues. This chain's CDR3 is CASSVLRADNYGYTF. The CDR3 nucleotides are TGTGCCAGTAGTGTTCTCAGGGCGGACAACTATGGCTACACCTTC.